The 12 T cell receptor beta chains presented below share a single source sample, sequenced in a study of blood T cell repertoires in COVID-19. Sequenced by immunoSEQ multiplex PCR; TCRdb stores in-frame clones only, minus some. Of some 260,000 clones listed, 75% to 95% were seen once; the top ten hold 1.9%. Sequencing used PBMCs or T cells enriched from blood (not recorded which). The receptors originated from a woman aged 18-29 years who had recovered from COVID-19.

The chain employs TRBV19 and TRBJ1-5; the D is unclear. Trimming removed 5 bases at V and 0 bases at J, with 8 bases between. The germline V gene has CDR1 LNHDA and CDR2 SQIVND (reference sequence). This CDR3 has 14 residues. CDR3 DNA: TGTGCCAGTAGTCGGCGGTATAGCAATCAGCCCCAGCATTTT. Translation: CASSRRYSNQPQHF.

CDR3 loop: CASTSTGLDWAGYTF. The DNA for the CDR3 is TGTGCCAGCACGTCCACAGGGTTGGATTGGGCGGGCTACACCTTC. The chain combines TRBV28 with TRBJ1-2, with D tentatively TRBD1 (6 bases). V was clipped by 7 bases and J by 8 bases, with 23 bases between them. Per the germline V gene, CDR1 is MDHEN and CDR2 is SYDVKM. This CDR3 is 15 amino acids long.

The V and J genes are TRBV27 and TRBJ2-1; D is undetermined. The CDR3 totals 14 residues. Germline values: CDR1 MNHEY, CDR2 SMNVEV (reference sequence). Deletions cut 4 bases from V and 3 bases from J, with 10 bases between. The CDR3 loop is CASSSHSYYNEQFF. In DNA form, the CDR3 reads TGTGCCAGCAGTTCCCACAGCTACTACAATGAGCAGTTCTTC.

CDR3 coding DNA: TGCGCCAGCAGCCACCGGGACAGGGACCTGTACGAGCAGTACTTC. This encodes CASSHRDRDLYEQYF. The rearrangement uses TRBV5-1 and TRBJ2-7; 9 bases are a match to TRBD1. Germline-derived CDR1 and CDR2 are SGHRS and YFSETQ. The CDR3 is 15 amino acids. Losses at the gene ends were 4 bases for V and 4 bases for J; bases not matched to a gene: 9.

The chain couples TRBV3-1 (or the pseudogene TRBV3-2) to TRBJ2-2; weak D call: TRBD2 (5 bases). Germline V gene lookup returns CDR1 LGHDT and CDR2 YNNKEL (reference sequence). V gave up 3 bases and J gave up 6 bases, with 11 bases separating them. This CDR3 contains 14 residues. CDR3 DNA sequence: TGTGCCAGCAGCCACGCGGGCGGCCCCGGGGAGCTGTTTTTT. Protein product: CASSHAGGPGELFF.

The chain couples TRBV5-1 to TRBJ1-1; D gene ambiguous. The CDR3 runs to 14 residues. Between the trimmed V and J ends, which lost 0 bases and 11 bases, there was a span of 17 bases. From germline, CDR1 is SGHRS and CDR2 YFSETQ. The chain's CDR3 is CASSLVAGRFRAFF. The CDR3 DNA sequence: TGCGCCAGCAGCTTGGTGGCAGGCCGCTTTCGTGCTTTCTTT.

This chain uses TRBV18 with TRBJ2-7, with 9 positions matching TRBD1. From germline, CDR1 is KGHSH and CDR2 LQKENI. The CDR3 is 17 residues long. J lost 4 bases, V lost 3 bases, and 13 bases had no gene match. CDR3 bases: TGTGCCAGCTCACCGGGACAGGGTGATAGTGTCCTGTACGAGCAGTACTTC. Encoded protein: CASSPGQGDSVLYEQYF.

V and J are TRBV7-5 and TRBJ2-5; the table assigns TRBD2, which was not confirmed against the DNA. TRBV7-5 constitutes a pseudogene. The CDR3 length is 15 residues. The CDR3 is CARSSHGGAGETQYF. The CDR3 DNA reads as TGTGCCAGAAGCTCCCATGGGGGGGCTGGAGAGACCCAGTACTTC.

This rearrangement joins TRBV4-3 to TRBJ1-3, with D unclear. CDR1 LGHNA and CDR2 YSLEER come from the germline V gene. V was trimmed by 0 bases and J by 5 bases, leaving 5 bases between them. The CDR3 is made up of 13 amino acids. CDR3 nucleotide sequence: TGCGCCAGCAGCCAAGATGTCAGAAACACCATATATTTT. Amino acids: CASSQDVRNTIYF.

V usage is TRBV5-6 and J usage is TRBJ2-7; D gene uncertain. This CDR3 comprises 12 residues. Per the germline V gene, CDR1 is SGHDT and CDR2 is YYEEEE. Trimming took off 1 base at V and 3 bases at J, with 5 bases between the two ends. The CDR3 nucleotides are TGTGCCAGCAGCTTGAACAGCTACGAGCAGTACTTC. Translated: CASSLNSYEQYF.

This sequence joins TRBV5-5 and TRBJ1-1, with 9 bases that match TRBD1. The germline gives CDR1 SGHKS, CDR2 YYEKEE (reference sequence). The CDR3 is made up of 17 amino acids. Unmatched junction bases numbered 10, after V lost 3 bases and J lost 1 base. CDR3 nucleotides: TGTGCCAGCAGCTGGGGACAGGGACGCAAAGGGAACACTGAAGCTTTCTTT. Protein product: CASSWGQGRKGNTEAFF.

J is TRBJ2-1 and V is TRBV13, with a weak D call TRBD2 (6 bases). Trimming took 5 bases from V and 5 from J, leaving 19 bases between them. The CDR3 runs to 16 residues. Germline V lookup: CDR1 PRHDT, CDR2 FYEKMQ (reference sequence). The CDR3 region is CASSVETRRSHNEQFF. DNA for the CDR3: TGTGCCAGCAGCGTAGAGACTAGAAGAAGTCACAATGAGCAGTTCTTC.